The text below deals with one T cell receptor (beta chain). This clonotype was recorded at least ten times. There is no known antigen for this receptor. Within one base of it there is no much larger clone, and no base qualities were kept. Full-length TCR variable regions were amplified by 5' RACE PCR with constant-region reverse primers, and semi-nested PCR with Nested Universal Primer A was subsequently performed. The ReliaPrep RNA Cell Miniprep System was used to extract total RNA, which was then reverse transcribed into 5'RACE-ready cDNA with the SMARTer RACE 5'/3' Kit. Multiplex adaptors were used to barcode the full-length TCR alpha and beta libraries, which were then sequenced on an Illumina MiSeq. On the authors' methods: For each of nine subset-tissue groups, sequencing data from the five patients were pooled, and the groups were compared by unsupervised clustering of TCR gene usage. The Morisita-Horn index was used to calculate repertoire similarity, with shared sequences weighted according to their contribution to each repertoire. TCRdb itself trimmed the public reads at Q25 with fastp, ran MiXCR and retained productive beta chains. Every distinct CDR3 protein forms one entry, paired with its most common genes and DNA. The V and J calls, along with clone size, are taken from TCRdb and not from the paper's own processing. The sample contains 50,000 to 60,000 distinct CDR3 sequences, less than 25% of them found a single time. The ten largest clones represent 3% to 4% of the sample.

This specimen belongs to a study (dated by TCRdb to between 2014 and 2017). Study-wide context: The study examined whether tumor-infiltrating Tregs in breast cancer are drawn from blood Tregs or arise in situ by conversion from other CD4+ T cell subsets.

Study-level results and caveats: Tumor-infiltrating Treg TCR alpha and beta sequences overlapped most with tumor naive CD4+ T cells, then with blood naive CD4+ T cells. The larger-cohort validation was restricted to a single TCR beta V-J rearrangement rather than whole repertoires. Tumor memory CD4+ T cell TCR gene usage was found to cluster with blood and lymph node memory CD4+ cells and with lymph node naive CD4+ cells.

Tregs were isolated as CD4+CD25+CD127-/low cells. Tregs, naive and memory CD4+ T cells from tumor, blood and ipsilateral draining lymph nodes of about five breast cancer patients underwent full-length TCR alpha and beta sequencing. Tumor tissue and lymph nodes obtained by ipsilateral axillary dissection were perfused with PBS, cut into small pieces and digested using collagenase I and hyaluronidase. FACS confirmed that the sorted cell populations were more than 90% pure. Trimming leaves V shorter by 1 base and J shorter by 3 bases, with the junction holding 0 bases beyond the gene matches. CDR1 and CDR2 are read off the germline V gene (reference sequence) as SEHNR and FQNEAQ. The CDR3 starts with the cysteine, ends with the phenylalanine, and has 14 residues. The retained sequence is limited to the CDR3, 42 bases, with the frame set at the first base.

Material: tumor-infiltrating Tregs sorted from the breast tumor. The chain employs TRBV7-9 and TRBJ2-1; 7 of the junction bases match TRBD2. The TCR originated in a female donor with breast cancer. The base sequence is TGTGCCAGCAGCTTAGGCGGGGGCTACAATGAGCAGTTCTTC. Translated, this gives CASSLGGGYNEQFF. Where the CDR3 stops, the reference TRBV7-9 and TRBJ2-1 genes take over; the full variable domain is DTGVSQNPRHKITKRGQNVTFRCDPISEHNRLYWYRQTLGQGPEFLTYFQNEAQLEKSRLLSDRFSAERPKGSFSTLEIQRTEQGDSAMYLCASSLGGGYNEQFFGPGTRLTVL.